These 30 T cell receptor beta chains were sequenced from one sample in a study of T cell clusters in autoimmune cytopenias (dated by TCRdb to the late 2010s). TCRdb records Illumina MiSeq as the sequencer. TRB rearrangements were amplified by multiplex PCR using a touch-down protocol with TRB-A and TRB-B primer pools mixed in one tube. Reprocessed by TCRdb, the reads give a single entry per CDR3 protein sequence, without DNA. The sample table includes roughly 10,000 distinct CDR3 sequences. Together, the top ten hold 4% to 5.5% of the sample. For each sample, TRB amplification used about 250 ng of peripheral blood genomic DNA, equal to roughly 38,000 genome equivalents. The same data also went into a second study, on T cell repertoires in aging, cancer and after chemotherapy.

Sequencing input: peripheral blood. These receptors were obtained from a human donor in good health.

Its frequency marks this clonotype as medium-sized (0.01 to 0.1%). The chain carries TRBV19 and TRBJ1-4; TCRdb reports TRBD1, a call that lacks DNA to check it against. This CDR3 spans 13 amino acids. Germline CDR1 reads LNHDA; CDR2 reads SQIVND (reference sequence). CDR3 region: CASRDTGNEKLFF.

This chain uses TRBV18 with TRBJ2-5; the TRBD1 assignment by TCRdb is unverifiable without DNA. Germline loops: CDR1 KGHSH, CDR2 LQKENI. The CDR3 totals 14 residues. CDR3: CASRPGTGAETQYF.

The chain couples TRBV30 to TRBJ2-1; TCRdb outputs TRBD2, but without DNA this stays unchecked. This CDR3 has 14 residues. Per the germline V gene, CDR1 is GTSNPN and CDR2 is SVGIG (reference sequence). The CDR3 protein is CAWSTARKYNEQFF.

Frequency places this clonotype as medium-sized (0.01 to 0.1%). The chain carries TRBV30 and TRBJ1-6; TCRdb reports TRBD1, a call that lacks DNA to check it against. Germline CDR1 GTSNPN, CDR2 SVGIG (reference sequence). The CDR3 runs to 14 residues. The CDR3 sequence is CAWSVRAYNSPLHF.

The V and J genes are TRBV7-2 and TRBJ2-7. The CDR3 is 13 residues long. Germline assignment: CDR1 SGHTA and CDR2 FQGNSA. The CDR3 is CASSLGLIYEQYF.

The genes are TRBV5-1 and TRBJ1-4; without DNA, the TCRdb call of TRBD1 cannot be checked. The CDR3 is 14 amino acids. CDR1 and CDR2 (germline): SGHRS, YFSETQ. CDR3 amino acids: CASSSGTVNEKLFF. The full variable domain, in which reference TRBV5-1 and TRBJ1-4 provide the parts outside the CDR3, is KAGVTQTPRYLIKTRGQQVTLSCSPISGHRSVSWYQQTPGQGLQFLFEYFSETQRNKGNFPGRFSGRQFSNSRSEMNVSTLELGDSALYLCASSSGTVNEKLFFGSGTQLSVL.

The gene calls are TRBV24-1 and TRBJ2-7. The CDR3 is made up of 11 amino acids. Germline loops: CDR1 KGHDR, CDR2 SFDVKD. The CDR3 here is CATSDLYEQYF.

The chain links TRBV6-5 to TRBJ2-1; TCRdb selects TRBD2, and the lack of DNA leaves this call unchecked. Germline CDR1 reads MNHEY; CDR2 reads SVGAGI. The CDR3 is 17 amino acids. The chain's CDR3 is CASSRGLAGGSYNEQFF.

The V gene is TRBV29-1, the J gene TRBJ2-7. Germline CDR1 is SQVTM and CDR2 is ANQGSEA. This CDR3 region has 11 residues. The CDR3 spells CSVAGGYEQYF.

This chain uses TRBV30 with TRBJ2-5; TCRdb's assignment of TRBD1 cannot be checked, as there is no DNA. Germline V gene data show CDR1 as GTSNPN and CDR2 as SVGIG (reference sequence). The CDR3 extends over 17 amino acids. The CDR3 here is CAWSVSRTLLGGETQYF.

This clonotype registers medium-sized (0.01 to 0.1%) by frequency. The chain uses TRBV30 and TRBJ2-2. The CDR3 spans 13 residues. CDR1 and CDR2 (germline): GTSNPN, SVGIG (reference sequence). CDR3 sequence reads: CAWNRVGGGELFF.

The CDR3 loop reads CASSSDRLGVYNSPLHF. The gene calls are TRBV18 and TRBJ1-6; lacking DNA, the TRBD1 call made by TCRdb goes unchecked. Germline CDR1 KGHSH, CDR2 LQKENI. The CDR3 runs 17 residues.

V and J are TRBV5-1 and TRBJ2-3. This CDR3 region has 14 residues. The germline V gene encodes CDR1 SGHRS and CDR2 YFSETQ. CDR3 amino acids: CASSPDGPTDTQYF.

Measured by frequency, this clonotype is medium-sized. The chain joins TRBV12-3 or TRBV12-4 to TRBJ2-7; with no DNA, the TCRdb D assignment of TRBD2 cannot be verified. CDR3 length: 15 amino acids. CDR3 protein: CASSLTSGGSYEQYF.

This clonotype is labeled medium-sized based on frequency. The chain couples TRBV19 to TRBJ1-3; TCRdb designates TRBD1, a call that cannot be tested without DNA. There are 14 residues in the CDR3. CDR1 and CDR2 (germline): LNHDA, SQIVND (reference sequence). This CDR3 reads CATVPGGWGNTIYF.

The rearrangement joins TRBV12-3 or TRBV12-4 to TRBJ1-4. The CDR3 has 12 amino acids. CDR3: CASSLNREKLFF.

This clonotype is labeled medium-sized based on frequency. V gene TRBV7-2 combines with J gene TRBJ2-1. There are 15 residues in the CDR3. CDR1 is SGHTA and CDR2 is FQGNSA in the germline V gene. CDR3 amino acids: CASSLYGDRTDEQFF. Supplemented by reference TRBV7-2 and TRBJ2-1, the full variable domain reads GAGVSQSPSNKVTEKGKDVELRCDPISGHTALYWYRQSLGQGLEFLIYFQGNSAPDKSGLPSDRFSAERTGGSVSTLTIQRTQQEDSAVYLCASSLYGDRTDEQFFGPGTRLTVL.

CDR3 sequence reads: CASSPGGGYEQYF. The J gene is TRBJ2-7, the V gene TRBV7-9; TCRdb gives TRBD1 as the D gene, but with no DNA this cannot be confirmed. The CDR3 loop spans 13 amino acids. Germline V gives CDR1 SEHNR, CDR2 FQNEAQ (reference sequence).

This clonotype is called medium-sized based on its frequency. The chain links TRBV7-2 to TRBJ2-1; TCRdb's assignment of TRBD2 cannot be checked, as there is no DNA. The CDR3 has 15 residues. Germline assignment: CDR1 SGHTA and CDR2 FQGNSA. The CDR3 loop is CASSLASGGALEQFF.

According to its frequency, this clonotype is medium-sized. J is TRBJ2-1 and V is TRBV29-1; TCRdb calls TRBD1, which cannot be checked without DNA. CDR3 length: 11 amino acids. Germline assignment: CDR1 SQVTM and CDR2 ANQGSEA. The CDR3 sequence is CSTWTGGEQFF.

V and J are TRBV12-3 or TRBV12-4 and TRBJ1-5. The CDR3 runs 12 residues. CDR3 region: CASSLSGQPQHF.

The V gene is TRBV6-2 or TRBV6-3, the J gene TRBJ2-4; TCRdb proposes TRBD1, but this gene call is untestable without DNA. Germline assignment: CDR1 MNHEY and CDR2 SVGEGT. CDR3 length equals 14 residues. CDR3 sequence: CASRPTGGGNIQYF.

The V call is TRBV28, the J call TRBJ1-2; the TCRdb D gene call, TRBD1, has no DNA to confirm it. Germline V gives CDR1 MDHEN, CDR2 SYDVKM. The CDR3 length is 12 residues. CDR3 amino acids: CATEQGTAGYTF.

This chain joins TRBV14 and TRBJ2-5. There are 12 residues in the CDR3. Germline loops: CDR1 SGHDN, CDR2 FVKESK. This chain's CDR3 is CASSRNQETQYF.

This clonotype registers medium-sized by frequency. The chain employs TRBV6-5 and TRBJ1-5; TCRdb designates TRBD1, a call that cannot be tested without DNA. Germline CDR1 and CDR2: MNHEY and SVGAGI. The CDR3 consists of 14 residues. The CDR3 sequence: CASSHNRGNQPQHF.

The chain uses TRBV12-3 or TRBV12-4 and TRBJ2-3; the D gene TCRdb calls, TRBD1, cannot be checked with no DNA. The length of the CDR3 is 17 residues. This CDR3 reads CASSSPGGGLSTDTQYF.

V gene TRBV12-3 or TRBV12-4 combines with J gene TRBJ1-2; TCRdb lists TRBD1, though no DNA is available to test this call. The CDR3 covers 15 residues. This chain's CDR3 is CASSFSTGGSYGYTF.

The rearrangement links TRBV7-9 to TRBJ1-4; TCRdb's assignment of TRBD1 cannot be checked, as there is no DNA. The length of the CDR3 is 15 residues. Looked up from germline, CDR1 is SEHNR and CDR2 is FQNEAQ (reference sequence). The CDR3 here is CASSLGQGAHEKLFF.

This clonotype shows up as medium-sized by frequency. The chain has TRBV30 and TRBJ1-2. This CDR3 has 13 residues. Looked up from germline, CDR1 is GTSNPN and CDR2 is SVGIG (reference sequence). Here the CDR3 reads CAWRVKGSYGYTF.

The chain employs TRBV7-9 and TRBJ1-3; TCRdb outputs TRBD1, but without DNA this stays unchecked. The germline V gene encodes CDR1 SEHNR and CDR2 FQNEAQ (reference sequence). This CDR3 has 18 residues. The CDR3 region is CASSRRLNQGGSGNTIYF. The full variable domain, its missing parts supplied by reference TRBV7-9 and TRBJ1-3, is DTGVSQNPRHKITKRGQNVTFRCDPISEHNRLYWYRQTLGQGPEFLTYFQNEAQLEKSRLLSDRFSAERPKGSFSTLEIQRTEQGDSAMYLCASSRRLNQGGSGNTIYFGEGSWLTVV.